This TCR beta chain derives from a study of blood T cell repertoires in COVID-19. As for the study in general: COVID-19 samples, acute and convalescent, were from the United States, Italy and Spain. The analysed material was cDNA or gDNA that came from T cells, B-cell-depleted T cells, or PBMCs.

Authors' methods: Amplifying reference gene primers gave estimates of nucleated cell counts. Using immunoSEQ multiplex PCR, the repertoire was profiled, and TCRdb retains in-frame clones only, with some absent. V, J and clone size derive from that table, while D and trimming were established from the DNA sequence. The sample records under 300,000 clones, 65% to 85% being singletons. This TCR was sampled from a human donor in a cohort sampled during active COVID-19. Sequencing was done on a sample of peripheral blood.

The CDR3 nucleotides read TGTGCCAGCAGCCCGGACAGGGAGGGAGTAGGGGACAATGAGCAGTTCTTC. Amino acid sequence: CASSPDREGVGDNEQFF. This chain uses TRBV5-4 with TRBJ2-1, with D possibly matching TRBD1 (8 bases). CDR3 length: 17 residues. CDR1 is SGHNT, CDR2 YYREEE, per germline (reference sequence). Trimming took 4 bases from V and 5 from J, leaving 22 bases between them.